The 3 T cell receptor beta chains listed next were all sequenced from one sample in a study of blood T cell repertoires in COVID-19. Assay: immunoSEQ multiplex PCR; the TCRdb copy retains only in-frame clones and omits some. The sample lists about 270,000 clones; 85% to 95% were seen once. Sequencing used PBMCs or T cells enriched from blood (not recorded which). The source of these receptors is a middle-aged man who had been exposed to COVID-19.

CDR3 loop: CASSLEVLGGRQPQHF. The CDR3 bases are TGCGCCAGCAGCTTGGAGGTTTTGGGGGGACGGCAGCCCCAGCATTTT. The chain combines TRBV5-1 with TRBJ1-5; tentatively, D is TRBD1 (5 bases). Trimming pared 0 bases from V and 7 bases from J, leaving 17 bases between. This CDR3 comprises 16 residues. Germline V gene lookup returns CDR1 SGHRS and CDR2 YFSETQ.

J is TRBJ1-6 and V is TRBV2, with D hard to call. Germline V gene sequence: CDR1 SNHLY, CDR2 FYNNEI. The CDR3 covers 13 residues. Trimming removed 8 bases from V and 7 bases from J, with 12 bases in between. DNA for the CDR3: TGTGCCAGCGAAGTAGATAAAAATTCACCCCTCCACTTT. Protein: CASEVDKNSPLHF.

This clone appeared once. The CDR3 bases are TGTGCCATCAGTGAGTCAGAGGGAAACACCATATATTTT. Amino acid sequence: CAISESEGNTIYF. The chain couples TRBV10-3 to TRBJ1-3; D is ambiguous. V was trimmed by 0 bases and J by 4 bases, leaving 4 bases between them. There are 13 residues in the CDR3. The germline V gene has CDR1 ENHRY and CDR2 SYGVKD.